These 12 T cell receptor beta chains came from one sample sequenced in a study of blood T cells in healthy people across ages. A second 7 to 11 cycle PCR used barcoded and J-beta primers. From the 5' RACE reads, TCRdb called clonotypes with MiXCR, one entry per CDR3 protein. Of some 710,000 distinct CDR3 sequences listed, approximately 22% are singletons. Sequenced input: blood. Receptor source: a man aged 65 to 79 in good health.

Only a few counts were recorded for this clonotype. This chain joins TRBV20-1 and TRBJ2-3, with 11 positions matching TRBD2. This CDR3 contains 15 residues. From germline, CDR1 is DFQATT and CDR2 SNEGSKA (reference sequence). Trimming removed 3 bases from V and 0 bases from J; junction bases left unmatched: 2. The DNA for the CDR3 is TGCAGTGCTAGTTCTAGCGGGGGGAGCACAGATACGCAGTATTTT. This codes for CSASSSGGSTDTQYF.

J is TRBJ1-1 and V is TRBV7-9; D gene unclear. Per the germline V gene, CDR1 is SEHNR and CDR2 is FQNEAQ (reference sequence). Deletions cut 1 base from V and 2 bases from J, with 11 bases between. CDR3 length: 15 amino acids. The CDR3 is CASSLEPGLNTEAFF. In nucleotides, the CDR3 is TGTGCCAGCAGCTTAGAACCGGGATTAAACACTGAAGCTTTCTTT.

In this sample, this clonotype turned up a few times. The rearrangement links TRBV14 to TRBJ2-3; maybe TRBD2 (5 bases). Trimming took off 2 bases at V and 4 bases at J, with 10 bases between the two ends. CDR3 length: 14 residues. Germline V gene sequence: CDR1 SGHDN, CDR2 FVKESK. The CDR3, as DNA: TGTGCCAGCAGCCAAAGCGGAGAGCCAGATACGCAGTATTTT. It encodes CASSQSGEPDTQYF.

The chain combines TRBV12-3 or TRBV12-4 with TRBJ2-3; 8 positions match TRBD1. With 3 bases clipped from V and 3 bases from J, the junction kept 5 bases outside the gene matches. This CDR3 is 15 amino acids long. CDR3 sequence reads: CASSFPRGLTDTQYF. CDR3 DNA sequence: TGTGCCAGCAGTTTCCCCAGGGGGCTAACAGATACGCAGTATTTT.

The chain couples TRBV7-6 to TRBJ1-4; no definite D call. Germline V gene sequence: CDR1 SGHVS, CDR2 FNYEAQ. The CDR3 runs to 13 residues. Trimming took off 1 base at V and 7 bases at J, with 7 bases between the two ends. CDR3 sequence (DNA): TGTGCCAGCAGCTTAGTCATTGGTGAAAAACTGTTTTTT. Translating gives CASSLVIGEKLFF.

V usage is TRBV10-2 and J usage is TRBJ2-3; D tentatively reads TRBD1 or TRBD2 (5 bases each). The CDR3 contains 14 residues. Germline CDR1 reads WSHSY; CDR2 reads SAAADI. The V end was cut by 7 bases, the J end by 6 bases, with 17 bases between. CDR3 amino acids: CASTRALGVDTQYF. The CDR3 region has the DNA TGCGCCAGCACCAGGGCCCTCGGGGTGGATACGCAGTATTTT.

This clonotype was counted between two and nine times. A read error may produce the germline difference seen at one junction end. V and J are TRBV12-3 or TRBV12-4 and TRBJ2-5; D uncertain. With the DNA end fitting TRBJ2-7 better, the J assignment may be wrong. The length of the CDR3 is 11 residues. The CDR3 loop is CTSSFGYEQYF. The CDR3 DNA reads as TGTACCAGCAGTTTCGGTTACGAGCAGTACTTC.

J is TRBJ2-5 and V is TRBV28; 9 bases map to TRBD2. J was trimmed by 5 bases and V by 4 bases; bases with no gene match: 11. This CDR3 contains 16 residues. Germline V CDR1 and CDR2: MDHEN, SYDVKM. The CDR3 loop is CASSSTGGGRAETQYF. The CDR3 DNA is TGTGCCAGCAGTTCTACAGGTGGCGGGAGGGCTGAGACCCAGTACTTC.

This clonotype was counted only a few times. The gene calls are TRBV19 and TRBJ1-5; no reliable D call. CDR3 length equals 14 residues. The V gene lost 9 bases and the J gene lost 7 bases, with 19 bases spanning the gap. The germline CDR1 and CDR2 sequences are LNHDA and SQIVND (reference sequence). CDR3 residues: CASASVTLQQPQHF. The CDR3 nucleotides are TGTGCCAGCGCAAGTGTCACACTCCAGCAGCCCCAGCATTTT.

This clonotype turned up a few times. The chain joins TRBV29-1 to TRBJ1-2, with 9 bases fitting TRBD1. This CDR3 has 12 amino acids. Germline CDR1 is SQVTM and CDR2 is ANQGSEA. The V and J ends lost 3 bases and 11 bases, in that order; junction bases with no gene match: 7. CDR3 in DNA: TGCAGCGTTGACGCCTACAGGGGGCCTTACACCTTC. Translated, it gives CSVDAYRGPYTF.

This clonotype has just a few counts. The chain recombines TRBV30 with TRBJ2-5; no reliable D call. The length of the CDR3 is 12 residues. CDR1 GTSNPN and CDR2 SVGIG come from the germline V gene (reference sequence). With 2 bases removed from V and 1 base from J, the gap between germline ends came to 5 bases. The DNA of the CDR3 is TGTGCCTGGAGTCCCCTCCAAGAGACCCAGTACTTC. It is translated as CAWSPLQETQYF.

This clonotype was counted between two and nine times. The chain recombines TRBV7-9 with TRBJ2-3; D may be TRBD1 (6 bases). The V end was cut by 3 bases, the J end by 7 bases, with 11 bases between. Germline V gene sequence: CDR1 SEHNR, CDR2 FQNEAQ (reference sequence). CDR3 length: 13 residues. The chain's CDR3 is CASSLLQGNTQYF. As DNA, the CDR3 is TGTGCCAGCAGCTTGCTACAGGGAAATACGCAGTATTTT. Complete variable domain (other parts from reference TRBV7-9 and TRBJ2-3): DTGVSQNPRHKITKRGQNVTFRCDPISEHNRLYWYRQTLGQGPEFLTYFQNEAQLEKSRLLSDRFSAERPKGSFSTLEIQRTEQGDSAMYLCASSLLQGNTQYFGPGTRLTVL.